The clone carrying this T cell receptor beta chain was recorded at least ten times. The antigen is undetermined. The data are from a study of response to subunit inactivated influenza vaccine. Findings of the study overall: The authors suggested that every seasonal influenza vaccination recruits few new T cells.

V lost 2 bases to trimming and J lost 5 bases, with 10 bases between them. The CDR3 loop spans 14 amino acids. Germline-derived CDR1 and CDR2 are SGHRS and YFSETQ. Using its own MiXCR run on the RT-PCR reads, TCRdb lists one record per CDR3 protein. There are roughly 500,000 distinct CDR3 sequences in the sample; 15% to 20% occur only once, and around 3% lies in the top ten. The material sequenced was CD4+ T cells sorted from PBMCs, taken roughly 24 months after vaccination. This sequence was found in a man in his fifties or sixties who received an inactivated influenza vaccine. The rearrangement uses TRBV5-1 and TRBJ2-2, with no clear D. CDR3 bases: TGCGCCAGCAGCTTAAACGCTTATACCGGGGAGCTGTTTTTT. As protein: CASSLNAYTGELFF.